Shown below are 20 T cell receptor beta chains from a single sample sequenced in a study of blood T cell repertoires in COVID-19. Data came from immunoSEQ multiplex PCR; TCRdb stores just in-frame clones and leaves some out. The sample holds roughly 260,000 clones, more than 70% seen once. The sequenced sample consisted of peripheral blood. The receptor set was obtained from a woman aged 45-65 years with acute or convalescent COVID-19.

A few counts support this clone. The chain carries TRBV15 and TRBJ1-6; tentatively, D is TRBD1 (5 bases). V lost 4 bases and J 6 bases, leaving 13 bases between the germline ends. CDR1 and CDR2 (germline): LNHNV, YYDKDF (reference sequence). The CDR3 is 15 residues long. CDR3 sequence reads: CATSNRGVGNSPLHF. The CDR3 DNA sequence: TGTGCCACCAGCAACCGGGGGGTTGGTAATTCACCCCTCCACTTT.

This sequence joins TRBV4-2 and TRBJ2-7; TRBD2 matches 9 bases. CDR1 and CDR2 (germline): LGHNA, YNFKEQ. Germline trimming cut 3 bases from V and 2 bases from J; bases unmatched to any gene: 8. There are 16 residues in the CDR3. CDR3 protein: CASSQGLAVTPYEQYF. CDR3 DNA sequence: TGTGCCAGCAGCCAGGGACTAGCCGTAACCCCCTACGAGCAGTACTTC.

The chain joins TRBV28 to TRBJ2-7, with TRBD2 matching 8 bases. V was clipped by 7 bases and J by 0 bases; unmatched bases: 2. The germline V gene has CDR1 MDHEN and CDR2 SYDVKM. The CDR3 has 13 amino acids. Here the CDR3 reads CASKGTSSYEQYF. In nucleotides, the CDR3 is TGTGCCAGCAAAGGGACTAGCTCCTACGAGCAGTACTTC.

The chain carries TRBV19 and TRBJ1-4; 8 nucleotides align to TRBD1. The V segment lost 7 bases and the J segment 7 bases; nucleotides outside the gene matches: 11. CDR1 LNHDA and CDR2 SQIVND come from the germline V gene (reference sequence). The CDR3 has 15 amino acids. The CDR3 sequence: CASMARGREAEKLFF. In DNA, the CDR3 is TGTGCCAGTATGGCCAGGGGGCGGGAAGCTGAAAAACTGTTTTTT.

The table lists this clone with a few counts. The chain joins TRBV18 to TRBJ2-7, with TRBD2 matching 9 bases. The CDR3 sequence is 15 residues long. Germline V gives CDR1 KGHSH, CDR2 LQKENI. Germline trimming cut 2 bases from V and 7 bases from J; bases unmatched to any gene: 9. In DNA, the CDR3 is TGTGCCAGCTCACCAATGGCTAGCGGGGCAGGGGAGCAGTACTTC. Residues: CASSPMASGAGEQYF.

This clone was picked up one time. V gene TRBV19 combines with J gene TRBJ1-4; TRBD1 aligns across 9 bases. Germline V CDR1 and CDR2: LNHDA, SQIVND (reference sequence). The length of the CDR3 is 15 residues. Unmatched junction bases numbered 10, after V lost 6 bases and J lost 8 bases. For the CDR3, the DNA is TGTGCCAGTAGCCCGGACAGGGGAGGAGGGGAAAAACTGTTTTTT. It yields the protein CASSPDRGGGEKLFF.

The CDR3 loop is CASSLGQGTNQPQHF. CDR3 nucleotides: TGTGCCAGCAGTTTGGGACAGGGAACGAATCAGCCCCAGCATTTT. The chain links TRBV27 to TRBJ1-5, with TRBD1 identical over 9 bases. Unmatched junction bases numbered 4, after V lost 3 bases and J lost 4 bases. CDR3 length: 15 amino acids. The germline CDR1 and CDR2 sequences are MNHEY and SMNVEV (reference sequence).

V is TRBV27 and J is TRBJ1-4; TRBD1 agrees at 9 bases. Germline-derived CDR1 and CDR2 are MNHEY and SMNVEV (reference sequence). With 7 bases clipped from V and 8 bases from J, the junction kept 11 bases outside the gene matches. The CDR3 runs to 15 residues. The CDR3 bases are TGTGCCAGCACCAAAAACCGACAGGGGGGAGAAAAACTGTTTTTT. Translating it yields CASTKNRQGGEKLFF. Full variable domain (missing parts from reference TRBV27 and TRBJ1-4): EAQVTQNPRYLITVTGKKLTVTCSQNMNHEYMSWYRQDPGLGLRQIYYSMNVEVTDKGDVPEGYKVSRKEKRNFPLILESPSPNQTSLYFCASTKNRQGGEKLFFGSGTQLSVL.

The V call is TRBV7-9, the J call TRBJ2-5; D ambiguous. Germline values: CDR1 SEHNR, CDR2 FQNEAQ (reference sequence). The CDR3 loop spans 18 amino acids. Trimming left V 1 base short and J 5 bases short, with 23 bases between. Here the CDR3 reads CASSLVLYWATAKETQYF. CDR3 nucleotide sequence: TGTGCCAGCAGCTTAGTGTTGTATTGGGCCACCGCGAAGGAGACCCAGTACTTC.

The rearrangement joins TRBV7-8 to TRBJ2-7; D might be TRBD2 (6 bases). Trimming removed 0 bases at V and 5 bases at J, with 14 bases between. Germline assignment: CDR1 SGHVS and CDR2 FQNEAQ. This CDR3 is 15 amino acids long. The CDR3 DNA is TGTGCCAGCAGCTTAGCCCGGGAGCTCGGCCACGAGCAGTACTTC. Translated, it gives CASSLARELGHEQYF.

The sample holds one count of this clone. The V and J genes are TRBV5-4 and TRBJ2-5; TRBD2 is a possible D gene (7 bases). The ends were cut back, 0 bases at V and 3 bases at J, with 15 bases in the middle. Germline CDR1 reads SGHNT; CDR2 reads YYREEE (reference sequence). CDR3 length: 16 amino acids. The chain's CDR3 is CASSLGGGQGEETQYF. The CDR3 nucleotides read TGTGCCAGCAGCTTGGGGGGGGGCCAGGGTGAAGAGACCCAGTACTTC.

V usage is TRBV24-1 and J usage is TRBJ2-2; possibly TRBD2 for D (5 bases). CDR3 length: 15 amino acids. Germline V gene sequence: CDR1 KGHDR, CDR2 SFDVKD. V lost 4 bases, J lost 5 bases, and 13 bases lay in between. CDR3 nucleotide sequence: TGTGCCACCAGTGACGGACTGCTGTTGACCGGGGAGCTGTTTTTT. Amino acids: CATSDGLLLTGELFF.

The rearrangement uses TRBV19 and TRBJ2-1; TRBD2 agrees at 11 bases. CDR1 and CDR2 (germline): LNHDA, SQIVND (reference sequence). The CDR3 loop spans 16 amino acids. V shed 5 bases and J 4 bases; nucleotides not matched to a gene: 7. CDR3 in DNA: TGTGCCAGTAGTGACCCTACTAGCGGGAGATACAATGAGCAGTTCTTC. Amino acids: CASSDPTSGRYNEQFF.

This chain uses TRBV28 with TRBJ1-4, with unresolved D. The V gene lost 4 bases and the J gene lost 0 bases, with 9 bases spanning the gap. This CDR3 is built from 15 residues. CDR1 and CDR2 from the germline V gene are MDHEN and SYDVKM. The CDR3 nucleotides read TGTGCCAGCAGTTCCACCTATGCAACTAATGAAAAACTGTTTTTT. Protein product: CASSSTYATNEKLFF. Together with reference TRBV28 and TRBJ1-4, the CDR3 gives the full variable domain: DVKVTQSSRYLVKRTGEKVFLECVQDMDHENMFWYRQDPGLGLRLIYFSYDVKMKEKGDIPEGYSVSREKKERFSLILESASTNQTSMYLCASSSTYATNEKLFFGSGTQLSVL.

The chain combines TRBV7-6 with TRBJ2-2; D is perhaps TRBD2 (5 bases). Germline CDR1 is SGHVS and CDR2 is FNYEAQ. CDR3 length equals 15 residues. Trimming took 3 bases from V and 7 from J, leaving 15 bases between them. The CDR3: CASSFHPGMDGELFF. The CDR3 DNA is TGTGCCAGCAGCTTTCACCCCGGGATGGACGGGGAGCTGTTTTTT.

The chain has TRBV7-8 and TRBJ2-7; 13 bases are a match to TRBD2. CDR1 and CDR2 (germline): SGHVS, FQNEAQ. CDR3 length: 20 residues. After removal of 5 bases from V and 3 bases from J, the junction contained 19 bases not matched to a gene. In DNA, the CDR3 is TGTGCCAGCAGCCCCCATGCGGGACTAGCGGGATCGAAAGGGTACTACGAGCAGTACTTC. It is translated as CASSPHAGLAGSKGYYEQYF. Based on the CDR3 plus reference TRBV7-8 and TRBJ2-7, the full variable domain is GAGVSQSPRYKVAKRGQDVALRCDPISGHVSLFWYQQALGQGPEFLTYFQNEAQLDKSGLPSDRFFAERPEGSVSTLKIQRTQQEDSAVYLCASSPHAGLAGSKGYYEQYFGPGTRLTVT.

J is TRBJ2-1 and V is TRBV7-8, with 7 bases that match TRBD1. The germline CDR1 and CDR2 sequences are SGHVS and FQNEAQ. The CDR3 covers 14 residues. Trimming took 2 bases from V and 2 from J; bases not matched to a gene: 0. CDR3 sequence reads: CASSLQGAYNEQFF. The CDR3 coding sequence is TGTGCCAGCAGCTTACAGGGGGCCTACAATGAGCAGTTCTTC.

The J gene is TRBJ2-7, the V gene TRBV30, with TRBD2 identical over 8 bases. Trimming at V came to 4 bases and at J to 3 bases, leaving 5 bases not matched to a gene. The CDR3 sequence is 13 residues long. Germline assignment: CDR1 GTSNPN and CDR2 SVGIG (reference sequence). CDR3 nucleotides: TGTGCCTGGAACTACGGGACTAGCTACGAGCAGTACTTC. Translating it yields CAWNYGTSYEQYF.

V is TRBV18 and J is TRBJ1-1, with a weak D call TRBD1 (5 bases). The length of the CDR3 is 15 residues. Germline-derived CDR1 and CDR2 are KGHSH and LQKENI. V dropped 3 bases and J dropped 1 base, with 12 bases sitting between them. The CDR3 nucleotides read TGTGCCAGCTCACCGGTTACAGGCGGGAACACTGAAGCTTTCTTT. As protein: CASSPVTGGNTEAFF. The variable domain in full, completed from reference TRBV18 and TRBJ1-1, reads NAGVMQNPRHLVRRRGQEARLRCSPMKGHSHVYWYRQLPEEGLKFMVYLQKENIIDESGMPKERFSAEFPKEGPSILRIQQVVRGDSAAYFCASSPVTGGNTEAFFGQGTRLTVV.

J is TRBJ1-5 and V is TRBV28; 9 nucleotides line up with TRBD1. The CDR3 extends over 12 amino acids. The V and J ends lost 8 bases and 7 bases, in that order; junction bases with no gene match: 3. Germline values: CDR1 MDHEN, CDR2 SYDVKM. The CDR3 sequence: CASQDRGQPQHF. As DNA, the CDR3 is TGTGCCAGCCAGGACAGGGGACAGCCCCAGCATTTT.